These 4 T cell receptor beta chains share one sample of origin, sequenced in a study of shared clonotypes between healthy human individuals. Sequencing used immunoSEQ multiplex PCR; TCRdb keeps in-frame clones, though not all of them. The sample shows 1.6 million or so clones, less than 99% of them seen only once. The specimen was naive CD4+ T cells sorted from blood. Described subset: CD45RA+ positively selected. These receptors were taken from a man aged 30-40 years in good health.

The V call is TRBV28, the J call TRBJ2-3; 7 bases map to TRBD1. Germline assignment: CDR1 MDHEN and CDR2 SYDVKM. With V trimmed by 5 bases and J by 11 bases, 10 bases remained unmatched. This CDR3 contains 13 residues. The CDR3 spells CASSGRPGQKQYF. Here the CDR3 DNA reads TGTGCCAGCAGTGGCCGACCGGGACAGAAGCAGTATTTT.

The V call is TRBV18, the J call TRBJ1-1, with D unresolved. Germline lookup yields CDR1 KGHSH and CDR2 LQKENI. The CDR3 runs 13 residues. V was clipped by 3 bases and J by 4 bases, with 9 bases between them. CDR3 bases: TGTGCCAGCTCACCGGGCGGTTTCACTGAAGCTTTCTTT. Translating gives CASSPGGFTEAFF.

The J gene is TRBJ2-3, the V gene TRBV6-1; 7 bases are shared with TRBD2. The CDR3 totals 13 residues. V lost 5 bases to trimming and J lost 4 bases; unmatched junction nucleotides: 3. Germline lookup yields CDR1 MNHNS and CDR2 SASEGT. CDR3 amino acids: CASSMGGSDTQYF. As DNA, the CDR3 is TGTGCCAGCAGTATGGGAGGGTCAGATACGCAGTATTTT.

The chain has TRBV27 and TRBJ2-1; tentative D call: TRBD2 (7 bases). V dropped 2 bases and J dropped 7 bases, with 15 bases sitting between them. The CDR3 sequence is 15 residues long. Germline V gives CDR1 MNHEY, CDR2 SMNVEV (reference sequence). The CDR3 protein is CASSLRGGLQNEQFF. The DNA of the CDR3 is TGTGCCAGCAGTTTAAGGGGGGGCCTACAAAATGAGCAGTTCTTC.